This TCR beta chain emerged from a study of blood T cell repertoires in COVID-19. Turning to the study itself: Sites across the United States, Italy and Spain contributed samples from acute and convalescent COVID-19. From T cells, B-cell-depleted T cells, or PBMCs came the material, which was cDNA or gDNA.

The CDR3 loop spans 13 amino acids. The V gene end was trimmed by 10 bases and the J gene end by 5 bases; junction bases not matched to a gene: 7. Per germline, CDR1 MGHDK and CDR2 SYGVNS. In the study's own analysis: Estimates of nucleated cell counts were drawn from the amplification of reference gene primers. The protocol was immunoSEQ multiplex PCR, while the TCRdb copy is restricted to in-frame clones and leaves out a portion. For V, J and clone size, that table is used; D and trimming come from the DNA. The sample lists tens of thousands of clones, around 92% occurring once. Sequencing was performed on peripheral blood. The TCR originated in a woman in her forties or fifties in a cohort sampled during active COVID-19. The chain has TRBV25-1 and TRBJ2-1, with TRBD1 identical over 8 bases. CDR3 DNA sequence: TGTGCCAAGACGGACAGGGAGCACAATGAGCAGTTCTTC. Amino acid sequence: CAKTDREHNEQFF. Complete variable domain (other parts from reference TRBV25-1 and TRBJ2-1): EADIYQTPRYLVIGTGKKITLECSQTMGHDKMYWYQQDPGMELHLIHYSYGVNSTEKGDLSSESTVSRIRTEHFPLTLESARPSHTSQYLCAKTDREHNEQFFGPGTRLTVL.